The present TCR beta chain was sequenced within a study of neurological immune-mediated disorders. Whole-study results and caveats: TCR clonal expansion peaked in HTLV-1-associated myelopathy patients and was lowest in multiple sclerosis patients.

This clonotype was counted only a few times. Its antigen is unknown. The cDNA was synthesized by 5'RACE incorporating 10-nucleotide random UMIs. TCRdb analysed the 5' RACE reads with MiXCR anew, one entry per CDR3 protein. The data hold more than 20,000 distinct CDR3 sequences, with around 2.5% observed a single time. The unsorted libraries originated from 2 million PBMCs that had been stored at -80 C. This CDR3 has 14 amino acids. The germline gives CDR1 SGHTA, CDR2 FQGNSA. V lost 0 bases, J lost 2 bases, and 7 bases lay in between. The source of this sequence is a woman between 50 and 59 years old with multiple sclerosis. Sequencing was carried out using PBMCs. The chain couples TRBV7-2 to TRBJ2-5, with D uncertain. CDR3 DNA sequence: TGTGCCAGCAGCTTAGCGTGGGCGCAAGAGACCCAGTACTTC. Translating gives CASSLAWAQETQYF.